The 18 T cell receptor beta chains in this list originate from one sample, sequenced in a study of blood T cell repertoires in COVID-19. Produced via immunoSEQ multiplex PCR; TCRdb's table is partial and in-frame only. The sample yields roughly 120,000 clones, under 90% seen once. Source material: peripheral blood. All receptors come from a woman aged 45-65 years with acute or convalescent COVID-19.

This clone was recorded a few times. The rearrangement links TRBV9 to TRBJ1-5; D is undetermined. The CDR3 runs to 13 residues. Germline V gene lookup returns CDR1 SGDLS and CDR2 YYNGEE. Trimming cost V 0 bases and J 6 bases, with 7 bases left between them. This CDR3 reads CASSVGPGQPQHF. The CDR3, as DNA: TGTGCCAGCAGCGTAGGACCGGGTCAGCCCCAGCATTTT.

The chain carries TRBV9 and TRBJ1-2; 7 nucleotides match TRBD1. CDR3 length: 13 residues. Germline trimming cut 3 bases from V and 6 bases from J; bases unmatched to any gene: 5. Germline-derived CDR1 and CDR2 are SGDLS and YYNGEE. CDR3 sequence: CASSAQGYNGYTF. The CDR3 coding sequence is TGTGCCAGCAGCGCACAGGGGTACAATGGCTACACCTTC.

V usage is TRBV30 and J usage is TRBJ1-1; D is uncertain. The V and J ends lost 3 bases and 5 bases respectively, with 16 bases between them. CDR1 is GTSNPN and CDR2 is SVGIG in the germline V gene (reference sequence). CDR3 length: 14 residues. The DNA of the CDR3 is TGTGCCTGGAGCGCCCGGGTATCGGGGACTGAAGCTTTCTTT. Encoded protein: CAWSARVSGTEAFF.

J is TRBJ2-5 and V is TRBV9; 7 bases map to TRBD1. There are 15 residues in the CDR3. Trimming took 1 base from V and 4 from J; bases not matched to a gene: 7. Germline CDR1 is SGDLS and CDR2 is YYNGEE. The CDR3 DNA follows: TGTGCCAGCAGCGTATCGACAGGGCCGAGAGAGACCCAGTACTTC. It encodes CASSVSTGPRETQYF.

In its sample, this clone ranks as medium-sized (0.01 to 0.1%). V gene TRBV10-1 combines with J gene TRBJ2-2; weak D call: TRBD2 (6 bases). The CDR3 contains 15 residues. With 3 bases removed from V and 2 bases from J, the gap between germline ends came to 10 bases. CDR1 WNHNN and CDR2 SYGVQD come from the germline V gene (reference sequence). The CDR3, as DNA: TGCGCCAGCAGTGACGGCGGGGATAACACCGGGGAGCTGTTTTTT. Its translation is CASSDGGDNTGELFF.

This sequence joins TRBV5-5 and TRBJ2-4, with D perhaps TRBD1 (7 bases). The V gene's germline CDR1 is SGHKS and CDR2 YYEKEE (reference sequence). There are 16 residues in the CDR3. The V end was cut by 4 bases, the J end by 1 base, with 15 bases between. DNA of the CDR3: TGTGCCAGCAGCCCGGCAGGGGGGCGGGCCAAAAACATTCAGTACTTC. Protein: CASSPAGGRAKNIQYF.

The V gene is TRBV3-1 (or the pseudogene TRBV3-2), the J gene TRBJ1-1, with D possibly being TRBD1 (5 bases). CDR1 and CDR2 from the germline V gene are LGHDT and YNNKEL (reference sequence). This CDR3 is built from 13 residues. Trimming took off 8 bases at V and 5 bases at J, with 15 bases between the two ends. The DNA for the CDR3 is TGTGCCAGCCAAGACGGGGGAAGGACTGAAGCTTTCTTT. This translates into CASQDGGRTEAFF.

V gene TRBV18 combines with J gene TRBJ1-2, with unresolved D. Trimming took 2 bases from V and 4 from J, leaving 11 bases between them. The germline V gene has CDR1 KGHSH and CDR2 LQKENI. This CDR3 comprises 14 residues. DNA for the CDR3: TGTGCCAGCTCACCAGGCTCCAGGCTCTATGGCTACACCTTC. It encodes CASSPGSRLYGYTF.

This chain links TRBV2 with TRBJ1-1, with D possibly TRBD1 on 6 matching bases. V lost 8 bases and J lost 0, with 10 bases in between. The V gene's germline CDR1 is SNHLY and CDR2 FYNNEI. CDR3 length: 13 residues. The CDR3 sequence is CASGQLMNTEAFF. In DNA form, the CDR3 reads TGTGCCAGCGGACAGCTCATGAACACTGAAGCTTTCTTT.

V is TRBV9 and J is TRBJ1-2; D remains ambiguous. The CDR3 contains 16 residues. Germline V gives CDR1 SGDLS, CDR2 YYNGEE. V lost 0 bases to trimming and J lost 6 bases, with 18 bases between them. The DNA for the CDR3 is TGTGCCAGCAGCGTAGTCTCGGTAGCGGGAGTTAATGGCTACACCTTC. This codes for CASSVVSVAGVNGYTF.

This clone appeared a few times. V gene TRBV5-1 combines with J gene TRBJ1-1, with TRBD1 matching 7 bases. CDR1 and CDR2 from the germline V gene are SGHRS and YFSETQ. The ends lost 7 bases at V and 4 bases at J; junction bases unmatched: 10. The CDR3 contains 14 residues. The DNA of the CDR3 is TGCGCCAGCTCGGAGTTCAGGGGGTTCACTGAAGCTTTCTTT. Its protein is CASSEFRGFTEAFF.

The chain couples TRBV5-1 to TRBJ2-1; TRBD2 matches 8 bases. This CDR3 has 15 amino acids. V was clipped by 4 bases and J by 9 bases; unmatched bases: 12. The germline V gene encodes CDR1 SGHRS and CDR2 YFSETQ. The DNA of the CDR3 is TGCGCCAGCAGCACCGCGGGGGGCGAAAAGGGTGAGCAGTTCTTC. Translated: CASSTAGGEKGEQFF.

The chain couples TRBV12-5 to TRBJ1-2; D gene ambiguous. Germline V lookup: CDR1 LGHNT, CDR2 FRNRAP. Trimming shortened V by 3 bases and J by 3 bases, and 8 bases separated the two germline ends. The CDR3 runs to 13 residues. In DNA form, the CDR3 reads TGTGCTAGTGGTTTATGGCAGTACTATGGCTACACCTTC. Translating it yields CASGLWQYYGYTF.

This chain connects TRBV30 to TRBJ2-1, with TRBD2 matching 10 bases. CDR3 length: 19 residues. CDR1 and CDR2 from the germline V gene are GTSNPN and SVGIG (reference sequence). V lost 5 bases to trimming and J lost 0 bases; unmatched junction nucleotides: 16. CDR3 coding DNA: TGTGCCTGGGTTCCCGGGACTAGCGCCACTAAGAGCTCCTACAATGAGCAGTTCTTC. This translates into CAWVPGTSATKSSYNEQFF.

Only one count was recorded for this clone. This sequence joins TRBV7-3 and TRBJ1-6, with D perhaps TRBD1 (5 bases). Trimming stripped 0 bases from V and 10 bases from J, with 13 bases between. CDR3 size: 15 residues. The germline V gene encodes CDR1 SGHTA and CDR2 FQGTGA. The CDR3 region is CASSLTGGSRSPLHF. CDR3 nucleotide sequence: TGTGCCAGCAGCTTAACGGGGGGTTCGCGGTCACCCCTCCACTTT.

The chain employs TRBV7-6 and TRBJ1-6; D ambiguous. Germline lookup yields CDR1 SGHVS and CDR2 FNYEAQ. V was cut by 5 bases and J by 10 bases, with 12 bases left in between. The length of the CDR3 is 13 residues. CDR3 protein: CASSPVALSPLHF. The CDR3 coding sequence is TGTGCCAGCAGCCCCGTTGCGCTCTCACCCCTCCACTTT.

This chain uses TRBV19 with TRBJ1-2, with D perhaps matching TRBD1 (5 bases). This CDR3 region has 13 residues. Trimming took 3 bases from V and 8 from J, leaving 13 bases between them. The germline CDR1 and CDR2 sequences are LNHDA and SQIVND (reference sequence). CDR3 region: CASSILGTGGYTF. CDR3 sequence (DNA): TGTGCCAGTAGTATCTTGGGGACTGGAGGCTACACCTTC.

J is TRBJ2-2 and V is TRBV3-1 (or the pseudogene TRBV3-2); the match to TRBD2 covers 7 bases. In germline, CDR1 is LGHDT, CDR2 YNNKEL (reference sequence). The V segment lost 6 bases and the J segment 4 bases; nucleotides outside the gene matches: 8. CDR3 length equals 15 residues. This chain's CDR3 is CASRIDQRGTGELFF. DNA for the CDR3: TGTGCCAGCAGAATCGACCAGCGGGGCACCGGGGAGCTGTTTTTT.